A single sample gave rise to the 8 T cell receptor beta chains below, sequenced in a study of cytomegalovirus exposure and HLA in healthy donors. The PCR employed 60 Vbeta primers together with 13 Jbeta primers. Profiled with immunoSEQ multiplex PCR; TCRdb holds only in-frame clones, not every one. This sample carries more than 150,000 clones, 82% of them seen once, and the ten largest clones take 5.5% to 8.5%. Sequenced: PBMCs. These receptors all come from a woman between 50 and 59 years old in good health and CMV-seropositive.

The rearrangement uses TRBV5-1 and TRBJ2-2; D not certain. With 2 bases removed from V and 3 bases from J, the gap between germline ends came to 5 bases. Germline values: CDR1 SGHRS, CDR2 YFSETQ. CDR3 size: 13 residues. The CDR3 here is CASSFRYTGELFF. For the CDR3, the DNA is TGCGCCAGCAGCTTCAGGTACACCGGGGAGCTGTTTTTT.

In this sample, this clone turned up a few times. The rearrangement joins TRBV9 to TRBJ1-4; weak D call: TRBD1 (5 bases). The germline V and J ends were trimmed by 4 bases and 0 bases, with 10 bases remaining between them. Germline V gene sequence: CDR1 SGDLS, CDR2 YYNGEE. This CDR3 is 15 amino acids long. The CDR3 sequence: CASSTGRTTNEKLFF. CDR3 nucleotide sequence: TGTGCCAGCAGCACAGGACGCACAACTAATGAAAAACTGTTTTTT.

V is TRBV19 and J is TRBJ1-1; 7 bases match TRBD1. This CDR3 contains 15 residues. V lost 4 bases to trimming and J lost 0 bases; unmatched junction nucleotides: 5. The germline gives CDR1 LNHDA, CDR2 SQIVND (reference sequence). Here the CDR3 DNA reads TGTGCCAGTAGTACCGACAGGGACATGAACACTGAAGCTTTCTTT. This encodes CASSTDRDMNTEAFF.

On this clone itself: The sample holds other DNA sequences that translate to the same CDR3. The chain joins TRBV19 to TRBJ2-7; D is perhaps TRBD2 (5 bases). CDR3 length: 16 residues. Germline loops: CDR1 LNHDA, CDR2 SQIVND (reference sequence). Trimming stripped 3 bases from V and 0 bases from J, with 15 bases between. The CDR3 DNA sequence: TGTGCCAGTAGTATTAGTTCGACAAGCGGCTCCTACGAGCAGTACTTC. Translated, it gives CASSISSTSGSYEQYF.

This clone was detected once. This chain joins TRBV6-6 and TRBJ1-5, with 7 bases fitting TRBD1. This CDR3 is built from 15 residues. After removal of 2 bases from V and 1 base from J, the junction contained 2 bases not matched to a gene. Germline loops: CDR1 MNHNY, CDR2 SVGAGI (reference sequence). This CDR3 is CASSYEGASNQPQHF. CDR3 in DNA: TGTGCCAGCAGTTACGAGGGGGCGAGCAATCAGCCCCAGCATTTT.

This clone was detected only once. The rearrangement joins TRBV10-3 to TRBJ2-5; 13 bases are shared with TRBD2. Trimming at V came to 4 bases and at J to 4 bases, leaving 0 bases not matched to a gene. Per germline, CDR1 ENHRY and CDR2 SYGVKD. This CDR3 region has 14 residues. The CDR3 DNA is TGTGCCATCAGTGGGACTAGCGGGGGAGAGACCCAGTACTTC. This gives the protein CAISGTSGGETQYF.

V and J are TRBV18 and TRBJ1-5; the match to TRBD1 covers 8 bases. J gave up 2 bases and V 6 bases, and 9 bases lay outside the gene matches. The CDR3 contains 16 residues. Germline CDR1 reads KGHSH; CDR2 reads LQKENI. Here the CDR3 reads CASSQGQGLGNQPQHF. The DNA of the CDR3 is TGTGCCAGCTCCCAAGGACAGGGTTTGGGCAATCAGCCCCAGCATTTT.

The gene calls are TRBV6-1 and TRBJ1-6; D remains ambiguous. This CDR3 is built from 15 residues. CDR1 and CDR2 from the germline V gene are MNHNS and SASEGT. Deletions cut 5 bases from V and 0 bases from J, with 8 bases between. CDR3 loop: CASSLGDSYNSPLHF. As DNA, the CDR3 is TGTGCCAGCAGTCTCGGGGACTCCTATAATTCACCCCTCCACTTT.